Sequencing of this T cell receptor (beta chain) was carried out in a study of blood T cell repertoires in COVID-19. The junction had 3 bases not matched to a gene; V was cut back by 3 bases and J by 2 bases. Germline CDR1 reads SGHTA; CDR2 reads FQGNSA. There are 14 residues in the CDR3. Methods used by the authors: Reference gene primer amplification gave estimated nucleated cell counts. The repertoire was sequenced with immunoSEQ multiplex PCR; TCRdb's copy has only in-frame clones and lacks some. D and trimming were read from the DNA, whereas the V and J calls and clone size are those reported in that table. Of 150,000 or so clones in the sample, 84% were seen once. This clone was counted once.

Sample: PBMCs or T cells enriched from blood (not recorded which). The clonotype was recovered from a woman between 45 and 65 years old who had been exposed to COVID-19. The V gene is TRBV7-2, the J gene TRBJ2-7; 8 positions match TRBD2. The CDR3 here is CASSFGTRTYEQYF. DNA for the CDR3: TGTGCCAGCAGCTTTGGGACTAGGACCTACGAGCAGTACTTC.